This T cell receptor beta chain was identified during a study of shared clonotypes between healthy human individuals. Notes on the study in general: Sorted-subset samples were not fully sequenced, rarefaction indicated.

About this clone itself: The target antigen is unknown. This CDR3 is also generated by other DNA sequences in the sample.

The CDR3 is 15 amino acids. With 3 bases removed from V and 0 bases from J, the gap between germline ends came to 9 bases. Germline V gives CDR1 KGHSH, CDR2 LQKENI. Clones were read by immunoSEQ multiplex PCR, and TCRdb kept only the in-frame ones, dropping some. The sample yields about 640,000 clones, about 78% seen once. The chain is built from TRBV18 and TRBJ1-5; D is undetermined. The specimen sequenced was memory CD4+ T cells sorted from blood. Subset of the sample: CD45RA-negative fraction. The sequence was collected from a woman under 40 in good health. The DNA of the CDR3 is TGTGCCAGCTCACCCCGAAGGGATAGCAATCAGCCCCAGCATTTT. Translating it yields CASSPRRDSNQPQHF.